This TCR beta chain originates from a study of shared clonotypes between healthy human individuals. At a deep level, the assay was run. In the original analysis: With immunoSEQ giving junction-only sequences and no quality scores, filtering differed. This table comes from immunoSEQ multiplex PCR, and its TCRdb copy is limited to in-frame clones, with some not included. V and J calls plus clone size are reproduced from that table; the DNA served to infer D and trimming. Among some 1,100,000 clones listed, around 82% were seen once. A word on this clone: The antigen is not known. Other DNA sequences in the same sample also yield this CDR3.

Study findings and constraints: Naive subsets generally had larger estimated richness than memory subsets.

V was clipped by 5 bases and J by 1 base, with 8 bases between them. The CDR3 is made up of 13 amino acids. CDR1 SNHLY and CDR2 FYNNEI come from the germline V gene. Sequenced input: memory CD4+ T cells from PBMCs. Stated subset: CD45RA-negative fraction. The sequence came from a man aged 18 to 35 in good health. Some clones in this sample may be carry-over from other donors' samples. This chain uses TRBV2 with TRBJ1-2; D is possibly TRBD1 (5 bases). CDR3 DNA sequence: TGTGCCAGCAGTACAGACAGTAACTATGGCTACACCTTC. Translation: CASSTDSNYGYTF.